One and the same sample provided the 16 T cell receptor beta chains below, sequenced in a study of blood T cell dynamics during melanoma immunotherapy (dated by TCRdb to about 2020). The library was generated by the immunoSEQ multiplex PCR assay. Entries here come from immuneACCESS through TCRdb and include only in-frame sequences with V and J called. Some clones fail to appear in such tables; in the studies checked, an unresolved V gene covers under half of the shortfall, and the cause of the remainder is unknown. In all, the sample holds 15,000 or so clones, and about 83% of those were seen once. The top ten clones comprise 6.5% to 9.5% of the sample. Taken with the paper, the label for time point translates to: week 3, after first cycle of checkpoint inhibitor. The sequencing here drew on blood, taken from a patient treated with checkpoint blockade. The source of these receptors is a human donor with melanoma.

The chain employs TRBV9 and TRBJ1-1; TRBD1 aligns across 8 bases. This CDR3 contains 14 residues. V gave up 4 bases and J gave up 1 base; unmatched junction bases: 3. In germline, CDR1 is SGDLS, CDR2 YYNGEE. CDR3 coding DNA: TGTGCCAGCAGCAAGGGACAGGCGAACACTGAAGCTTTCTTT. Protein product: CASSKGQANTEAFF.

This clone was seen a single time. J is TRBJ2-2 and V is TRBV7-2; a weak D match, TRBD2 (5 bases). The CDR3 covers 16 residues. The V end lost 6 bases, the J end lost 1 base, and 15 bases lay between the germline ends. Germline assignment: CDR1 SGHTA and CDR2 FQGNSA. The CDR3 DNA follows: TGTGCCAGCAGAGCCCCGCCGGGAAGGAACACCGGGGAGCTGTTTTTT. It translates to CASRAPPGRNTGELFF.

This rearrangement joins TRBV28 to TRBJ1-1, with D unclear. This CDR3 spans 12 amino acids. Trimming removed 7 bases from V and 0 bases from J, with 6 bases in between. CDR1 and CDR2 (germline): MDHEN, SYDVKM. In DNA form, the CDR3 reads TGTGCCAGCACCAACATGAACACTGAAGCTTTCTTT. Translated, it gives CASTNMNTEAFF.

The V gene is TRBV27, the J gene TRBJ2-3; D call uncertain. This CDR3 is built from 15 residues. Trimming removed 8 bases from V and 5 bases from J, with 20 bases in between. Germline loops: CDR1 MNHEY, CDR2 SMNVEV (reference sequence). CDR3 nucleotides: TGTGCCAGCGCTCATAGGTCGCCCGAAATAGATACGCAGTATTTT. Amino acids: CASAHRSPEIDTQYF.

The CDR3 bases are TGTGCCAGCAGCCCCCGGACCCGCGCTGAGCAGTACTTC. Its protein product is CASSPRTRAEQYF. The chain recombines TRBV7-9 with TRBJ2-7; D remains unclear. V was clipped by 5 bases and J by 7 bases, with 15 bases between them. The CDR3 is 13 residues long. CDR1 is SEHNR and CDR2 is FQNEAQ in the germline V gene (reference sequence).

The chain links TRBV15 to TRBJ2-7, with 10 bases matching TRBD1. This CDR3 comprises 19 residues. J was trimmed by 1 base and V by 0 bases; bases with no gene match: 12. Germline V CDR1 and CDR2: LNHNV, YYDKDF (reference sequence). The CDR3 spells CATSRDRDRGSAFSYEQYF. DNA of the CDR3: TGTGCCACCAGCAGAGATCGGGACAGGGGTTCAGCGTTTTCCTACGAGCAGTACTTC.

The chain has TRBV28 and TRBJ1-2; D perhaps matches TRBD1 (5 bases). The length of the CDR3 is 13 residues. CDR1 and CDR2 (germline): MDHEN, SYDVKM. With 6 bases removed from V and 5 bases from J, the gap between germline ends came to 13 bases. In nucleotides, the CDR3 is TGTGCCAGCAGCTACGGGACCGCGTATGGCTACACCTTC. This encodes CASSYGTAYGYTF.

The chain has TRBV6-5 and TRBJ2-7; 11 nucleotides agree with TRBD2. The CDR3 length is 15 residues. CDR1 is MNHEY and CDR2 is SVGAGI in the germline V gene. With V trimmed by 5 bases and J by 6 bases, 9 bases remained unmatched. As DNA, the CDR3 is TGTGCCAGCAGTCCCGGGGGTAGCGGGAGGGTCGAGCAGTACTTC. It encodes CASSPGGSGRVEQYF.

This sequence joins TRBV11-3 and TRBJ2-2; D unresolved. The germline V gene encodes CDR1 SGHNT and CDR2 YENEEA. This CDR3 is built from 14 residues. Deletions cut 3 bases from V and 1 base from J, with 6 bases between. The CDR3 bases are TGTGCCAGCAGCTTGGTTTTGAACACCGGGGAGCTGTTTTTT. It yields the protein CASSLVLNTGELFF.

This clone was seen more than once but under ten times. The CDR3, as DNA: TGTGCCAGCAGTCCGGGACACTTAAGTGCTGGAAACACCATATATTTT. Its protein is CASSPGHLSAGNTIYF. V gene TRBV2 combines with J gene TRBJ1-3; D is possibly TRBD1 (6 bases). In germline, CDR1 is SNHLY, CDR2 FYNNEI. The CDR3 length is 16 residues. Trimming took off 5 bases at V and 2 bases at J, with 16 bases between the two ends.

The chain uses TRBV30 and TRBJ2-2; 8 bases agree with TRBD1. The J segment lost 5 bases and the V segment lost 1 base, leaving 6 bases of the junction unmatched. The CDR3 covers 15 residues. From germline, CDR1 is GTSNPN and CDR2 SVGIG (reference sequence). The CDR3 DNA reads as TGTGCCTGGAGTGGGAGTCAGGGGGCGACCGGGGAGCTGTTTTTT. Amino acids: CAWSGSQGATGELFF.

CDR3 loop: CASRGQGEYYGYTF. Here the CDR3 DNA reads TGTGCCAGCAGGGGACAGGGGGAGTACTATGGCTACACCTTC. This chain joins TRBV28 and TRBJ1-2, with 11 bases fitting TRBD1. With 6 bases clipped from V and 3 bases from J, the junction kept 3 bases outside the gene matches. Per the germline V gene, CDR1 is MDHEN and CDR2 is SYDVKM. The CDR3 length is 14 residues.

The J gene is TRBJ1-2, the V gene TRBV6-5; 7 bases line up with TRBD1. CDR1 and CDR2 from the germline V gene are MNHEY and SVGAGI. The ends lost 6 bases at V and 4 bases at J; junction bases unmatched: 5. The CDR3 runs to 13 residues. DNA of the CDR3: TGTGCCAGCAGGACCGGGACAGTCTATGGCTACACCTTC. Translating gives CASRTGTVYGYTF.

This clone has only one observation. The J gene is TRBJ2-7, the V gene TRBV6-6, with 11 bases identical to TRBD1. Germline loops: CDR1 MNHNY, CDR2 SVGAGI (reference sequence). The V segment lost 6 bases and the J segment 3 bases; nucleotides outside the gene matches: 7. The CDR3 has 15 residues. The CDR3 coding sequence is TGTGCCAGCAGCGATACCGGGACAGGGGGCTACGAGCAGTACTTC. Its protein product is CASSDTGTGGYEQYF.

This chain links TRBV10-3 with TRBJ2-5; the D is unclear. The CDR3 consists of 12 residues. Trimming left V 7 bases short and J 1 base short, with 7 bases between. Germline CDR1 and CDR2: ENHRY and SYGVKD. As DNA, the CDR3 is TGTGCCATCAATAACAGCCAAGAGACCCAGTACTTC. Its protein is CAINNSQETQYF.

This chain uses TRBV28 with TRBJ1-1; 8 bases line up with TRBD1. This CDR3 is built from 15 residues. Germline CDR1 is MDHEN and CDR2 is SYDVKM. V lost 5 bases to trimming and J lost 6 bases; unmatched junction nucleotides: 11. The CDR3 loop reads CASSLPDRVPAEAFF. DNA for the CDR3: TGTGCCAGCAGTCTACCGGACAGGGTCCCCGCTGAAGCTTTCTTT.